Listed here is a single T cell receptor (beta chain). The target antigen is unknown. This entry comes from a study of cytomegalovirus exposure and HLA in healthy donors. Study-wide findings and caveats: While the bulk of TCR sequences proved rare, some public TCRs turned up in many donors. A list of roughly 180 TCR beta chains associated with cytomegalovirus was given.

Those who donated were healthy bone marrow donors. Germline V gene sequence: CDR1 SGHKS, CDR2 YYEKEE (reference sequence). The length of the CDR3 is 14 residues. Trimming removed 1 base from V and 4 bases from J, with 11 bases in between. 13 Jbeta primers and 60 Vbeta primers were used for the PCR. Per the authors' pipeline: Among the unique TCR beta chains that a later analysis counted, about 81 million in all, 10 million to 14 million were shared. The repertoire was sequenced with immunoSEQ multiplex PCR; TCRdb's copy has only in-frame clones and lacks some. D and trimming were read from the DNA, whereas the V and J calls and clone size are those reported in that table. The table has some 91,000 clones, under 75% seen once.

The source is a human donor in good health. Sequences were obtained from PBMCs. The chain combines TRBV5-5 with TRBJ1-1, with D uncertain. DNA for the CDR3: TGTGCCAGCAGCTTGACGGCAGGATTCACTGAAGCTTTCTTT. Its protein is CASSLTAGFTEAFF.